The 19 T cell receptor beta chains given below trace back to one sample, sequenced in a study of regulatory T cells in long-lasting Graves disease. Regarding time point: newly diagnosed GD, antithyroid drugs for less than 3 months. The TCR library was made from RNA that had been extracted from PBMCs in TRIzol. Sequencing libraries for TCR beta were prepared with iRepertoire HTBI primers and Arm-PCR of CDR3 regions. TCRdb called the multiplex PCR reads again in MiXCR, with one record for every CDR3 protein. The data hold 350,000 to 450,000 distinct CDR3 sequences, with over 14% observed a single time. In addition, the sample was reused for a study of T cells in Graves' hyperthyroidism and ophthalmopathy.

Sequences were derived from peripheral blood mononuclear cells (PBMCs), sampled at new diagnosis, from a patient treated with antithyroid drugs. The receptors come from a woman in her forties with Graves disease.

This clonotype showed up many times. V and J are TRBV12-3 or TRBV12-4 and TRBJ2-7; 9 bases map to TRBD1. The CDR3 consists of 14 residues. Trimming removed 6 bases from V and 2 bases from J; junction bases left unmatched: 5. Here the CDR3 DNA reads TGTGCCAGCAGAACCGGGACAGGGACCTACGAGCAGTACTTC. Encoded protein: CASRTGTGTYEQYF.

This clonotype has ten or more counts. V and J are TRBV6-1 and TRBJ2-3, with D maybe TRBD1 (5 bases). The CDR3 length is 14 residues. Germline CDR1 and CDR2: MNHNS and SASEGT. The germline V and J ends were trimmed by 10 bases and 1 base, with 15 bases remaining between them. The DNA of the CDR3 is TGTGCCATCTCACAGACGACAGGCACAGATACGCAGTATTTT. This translates into CAISQTTGTDTQYF.

This clonotype has a count of ten or more. J is TRBJ2-7 and V is TRBV5-6; D is ambiguous. V lost 4 bases to trimming and J lost 3 bases, with 17 bases between them. The CDR3 contains 15 residues. Germline V gene lookup returns CDR1 SGHDT and CDR2 YYEEEE. The CDR3 sequence: CASSRVRLVYYEQYF. The CDR3 nucleotides are TGTGCCAGCAGCCGCGTGCGGTTGGTTTACTACGAGCAGTACTTC.

This clonotype was seen at least ten times. CDR3 protein: CASSDPGTALGTEAFF. CDR3 nucleotide sequence: TGTGCCAGCAGTGATCCCGGGACGGCCCTGGGCACTGAAGCTTTCTTT. The V and J genes are TRBV6-1 and TRBJ1-1; tentative D call: TRBD1 (5 bases). Germline V gene data show CDR1 as MNHNS and CDR2 as SASEGT. Trimming took off 3 bases at V and 4 bases at J, with 18 bases between the two ends. This CDR3 contains 16 residues.

This clonotype has more than one count but fewer than ten. The chain is built from TRBV30 and TRBJ2-1; the D gene could be TRBD1 or TRBD2 (5 bases each). Looked up from germline, CDR1 is GTSNPN and CDR2 is SVGIG (reference sequence). The CDR3 is 13 residues long. V lost 2 bases and J 15 bases, leaving 20 bases between the germline ends. CDR3 region: CAWSSQSGQGGFF. The CDR3 region has the DNA TGTGCCTGGAGTTCCCAATCGGGGCAGGGCGGGTTCTTC.

The chain uses TRBV20-1 and TRBJ1-1; unclear D gene. Deletions cut 2 bases from V and 4 bases from J, with 8 bases between. Germline V gene sequence: CDR1 DFQATT, CDR2 SNEGSKA (reference sequence). The CDR3 contains 12 residues. The CDR3 DNA follows: TGCAGTGCTAGAAGTCCTCCCACTGAAGCTTTCTTT. Translated, it gives CSARSPPTEAFF.

In its sample, this clonotype was seen a few times. The chain is built from TRBV3-1 and TRBJ2-1; tentatively, D is TRBD1 (8 bases). CDR3 length equals 16 residues. Trimming cost V 4 bases and J 7 bases, with 20 bases left between them. The germline gives CDR1 LGHDT, CDR2 YNNKEL (reference sequence). The chain's CDR3 is CASSLGGQGAWNEQFF. CDR3 in DNA: TGTGCCAGCAGCCTCGGGGGGCAGGGGGCGTGGAATGAGCAGTTCTTC.

This clonotype was seen ten or more times. This chain connects TRBV18 to TRBJ1-1, with D possibly TRBD1 on 5 matching bases. CDR1 is KGHSH and CDR2 is LQKENI in the germline V gene. This CDR3 is built from 15 residues. Trimming shortened V by 2 bases and J by 4 bases, and 14 bases separated the two germline ends. The CDR3 nucleotides are TGTGCCAGCTCACCAGGCAGCGGGGCGCGCACTGAAGCTTTCTTT. Translation: CASSPGSGARTEAFF.

The J gene is TRBJ1-1, the V gene TRBV3-1, with a weak D call TRBD1 (5 bases). V was shortened by 1 base and J by 7 bases, with 10 bases between the two germline ends. Germline-derived CDR1 and CDR2 are LGHDT and YNNKEL (reference sequence). This CDR3 has 13 residues. The CDR3 reads CASSQVRGLEAFF. CDR3 coding DNA: TGTGCCAGCAGCCAAGTCCGGGGCCTTGAAGCTTTCTTT.

The rearrangement uses TRBV4-1 and TRBJ1-1; TRBD1 is a possible D gene (5 bases). This CDR3 is 13 amino acids long. V was cut by 1 base and J by 5 bases, with 8 bases left in between. Germline CDR1 reads MGHRA; CDR2 reads YSYEKL. In nucleotides, the CDR3 is TGCGCCAGCAGCCAAGCCAGGGCGACTGAAGCTTTCTTT. It is translated as CASSQARATEAFF.

This clonotype was recorded many times. This chain joins TRBV12-3 or TRBV12-4 and TRBJ1-2; 9 bases align to TRBD1. There are 13 residues in the CDR3. The V and J ends lost 6 bases and 8 bases, in that order; junction bases with no gene match: 7. The CDR3 nucleotides are TGTGCCAGCAGGGACACAGGGGGCGGAGGCTACACCTTC. Translation: CASRDTGGGGYTF.

The J gene is TRBJ2-1, the V gene TRBV7-6, with TRBD2 matching 9 bases. J was trimmed by 8 bases and V by 1 base; bases with no gene match: 6. This CDR3 is built from 15 residues. Germline V gene lookup returns CDR1 SGHVS and CDR2 FNYEAQ. CDR3 loop: CASSLGGRVGDEQFF. In DNA, the CDR3 is TGTGCCAGCAGCTTAGGCGGGAGGGTCGGGGATGAGCAGTTCTTC.

Ten or more counts support this clonotype. The chain carries TRBV19 and TRBJ1-2; D ambiguous. This CDR3 has 12 amino acids. Germline values: CDR1 LNHDA, CDR2 SQIVND (reference sequence). V lost 6 bases to trimming and J lost 4 bases, with 9 bases between them. The CDR3 DNA follows: TGTGCCAGTAGCCCGGAGCTCTATGGCTACACCTTC. It is translated as CASSPELYGYTF.

This clonotype has just a few counts. This chain joins TRBV6-2 or TRBV6-3 and TRBJ1-4; D uncertain. In germline, CDR1 is MNHEY, CDR2 SVGEGT. The CDR3 consists of 14 residues. V lost 2 bases and J lost 9, with 13 bases in between. Written as DNA, the CDR3 is TGTGCCAGCAGTTACGATGGAGGATCGCAAAAACTGTTTTTT. This codes for CASSYDGGSQKLFF.

This clonotype was recorded many times. The chain couples TRBV7-2 to TRBJ2-7; D could derive from TRBD1 or TRBD2 (6 bases each). Germline CDR1 is SGHTA and CDR2 is FQGNSA. The CDR3 covers 14 residues. V was clipped by 2 bases and J by 2 bases, with 10 bases between them. This chain's CDR3 is CASSLNREAYEQYF. CDR3 nucleotides: TGTGCCAGCAGCTTAAACAGGGAGGCCTACGAGCAGTACTTC.

This clonotype has ten or more counts. The chain uses TRBV19 and TRBJ1-2; 8 nucleotides agree with TRBD1. CDR1 is LNHDA and CDR2 is SQIVND in the germline V gene (reference sequence). V was pared by 4 bases and J by 2 bases, with 3 bases of the junction left unmatched. The CDR3 is made up of 14 amino acids. In DNA, the CDR3 is TGTGCCAGTAGTAGGGGACAGGCGAACTATGGCTACACCTTC. This codes for CASSRGQANYGYTF.

In its sample, this clonotype was seen many times. The V gene is TRBV2, the J gene TRBJ1-2; 8 nucleotides align to TRBD1. Per the germline V gene, CDR1 is SNHLY and CDR2 is FYNNEI. CDR3 length equals 14 residues. With 6 bases clipped from V and 8 bases from J, the junction kept 11 bases outside the gene matches. CDR3 amino acids: CASSLRTGMEGYTF. The CDR3 DNA follows: TGTGCCAGCAGCTTGAGGACAGGGATGGAAGGCTACACCTTC.

This clonotype was seen a few times. The rearrangement links TRBV28 to TRBJ1-2; maybe TRBD1 (5 bases). Trimming shortened V by 4 bases and J by 1 base, and 13 bases separated the two germline ends. The CDR3 length is 15 residues. Per germline, CDR1 MDHEN and CDR2 SYDVKM. CDR3 protein: CASSYPGALNYGYTF. The DNA of the CDR3 is TGTGCCAGCAGTTACCCCGGGGCCCTTAACTATGGCTACACCTTC.

This clonotype was recorded a few times. The chain combines TRBV20-1 with TRBJ2-5; the D call may be TRBD1 or TRBD2 (5 bases each). Trimming pared 1 base from V and 1 base from J, leaving 16 bases between. This CDR3 spans 16 amino acids. Germline CDR1 is DFQATT and CDR2 is SNEGSKA (reference sequence). The CDR3 DNA sequence: TGCAGTGCTAGAGTCCTATGGGGGAGACCCCAAGAGACCCAGTACTTC. Amino acids: CSARVLWGRPQETQYF.